Following are 21 T cell receptor beta chains from one sample sequenced in a study of T cell repertoires in cytomegalovirus infection. A single record per CDR3 protein comes from TCRdb applying MiXCR to the reads. The repertoire holds some 350,000 distinct CDR3 sequences, with approximately 35% as singletons. These receptors are not linked to any known antigen. This sample comprised cultured PBMCs, obtained from culture after CMV antigen stimulation. The receptors were gathered from a human donor in good health (CMV status not recorded). Some clones in this sample may be carry-over from other donors' samples.

This clonotype was seen more than once but under ten times. This chain uses TRBV12-3 or TRBV12-4 with TRBJ1-5; tentative D call: TRBD1 (6 bases). CDR3 length: 15 residues. Trimming removed 6 bases from V and 5 bases from J, with 17 bases in between. For the CDR3, the DNA is TGTGCCAGCAGCCCAAGAGGACAGCCCCATCAGCCCCAGCATTTT. This sequence encodes CASSPRGQPHQPQHF.

This clonotype appeared many times. The J gene is TRBJ2-7, the V gene TRBV4-1; 9 positions agree with TRBD2. J gave up 7 bases and V 4 bases, and 11 bases lay outside the gene matches. CDR3 length: 15 residues. CDR1 and CDR2 from the germline V gene are MGHRA and YSYEKL. The chain's CDR3 is CASSLEGVAGDEQYV. The CDR3 DNA sequence: TGCGCCAGCAGCCTCGAGGGAGTAGCGGGAGATGAGCAGTACGTC.

This clonotype has more than one count but fewer than ten. J is TRBJ2-4 and V is TRBV27, with 11 bases fitting TRBD2. CDR1 and CDR2 (germline): MNHEY, SMNVEV (reference sequence). This CDR3 is 17 amino acids long. The ends lost 5 bases at V and 0 bases at J; junction bases unmatched: 6. In DNA form, the CDR3 reads TGTGCCAGCAGTGGGGGACTAGCGGACCTAGCCAAAAACATTCAGTACTTC. Its protein product is CASSGGLADLAKNIQYF.

There are a few counts of this clonotype. V and J are TRBV19 and TRBJ1-1, with D maybe TRBD1 (6 bases). Per the germline V gene, CDR1 is LNHDA and CDR2 is SQIVND (reference sequence). CDR3 size: 14 residues. Trimming shortened V by 8 bases and J by 6 bases, and 19 bases separated the two germline ends. The chain's CDR3 is CASSNSRGLAEAFF. Written as DNA, the CDR3 is TGTGCCAGTTCCAATAGCAGGGGCTTAGCTGAAGCTTTCTTT. Full variable domain (outside the CDR3, taken from reference TRBV19 and TRBJ1-1): DGGITQSPKYLFRKEGQNVTLSCEQNLNHDAMYWYRQDPGQGLRLIYYSQIVNDFQKGDIAEGYSVSREKKESFPLTVTSAQKNPTAFYLCASSNSRGLAEAFFGQGTRLTVV.

This clonotype was picked up a small number of times. The V gene is TRBV7-2, the J gene TRBJ2-7; the match to TRBD2 covers 12 bases. The CDR3 sequence is 15 residues long. Germline loops: CDR1 SGHTA, CDR2 FQGNSA. The junction had 7 bases not matched to a gene; V was cut back by 5 bases and J by 5 bases. CDR3 nucleotide sequence: TGTGCCAGCAGCGCGACTAGCGGGAGCTTCCACGAGCAGTACTTC. Its translation is CASSATSGSFHEQYF.

This rearrangement joins TRBV6-8 to TRBJ2-2; D is uncertain. The CDR3 length is 17 residues. Trimming removed 3 bases from V and 0 bases from J, with 14 bases in between. Germline CDR1 is MNHGY and CDR2 is SAAAGT. The CDR3 region is CASSYLDEPANTGELFF. CDR3 DNA sequence: TGTGCCAGCAGTTATTTAGACGAGCCTGCGAACACCGGGGAGCTGTTTTTT.

This clonotype was detected only a few times. This sequence joins TRBV7-2 and TRBJ2-3; either TRBD1 or TRBD2 may supply D (5 bases each). V was cut by 5 bases and J by 2 bases, with 14 bases left in between. The CDR3 length is 15 residues. Germline V CDR1 and CDR2: SGHTA, FQGNSA. CDR3 nucleotides: TGTGCCAGCAGCCGGGACGGAGCTAACACAGATACGCAGTATTTT. Its translation: CASSRDGANTDTQYF. Full variable domain (missing parts from reference TRBV7-2 and TRBJ2-3): GAGVSQSPSNKVTEKGKDVELRCDPISGHTALYWYRQSLGQGLEFLIYFQGNSAPDKSGLPSDRFSAERTGGSVSTLTIQRTQQEDSAVYLCASSRDGANTDTQYFGPGTRLTVL.

CDR3 nucleotide sequence: TGTGCCAGTACCGCCAGTAGTTTCCTCTCTGATACGCAGTATTTT. It specifies CASTASSFLSDTQYF. The chain carries TRBV19 and TRBJ2-3, with D hard to call. V lost 7 bases, J lost 6 bases, and 20 bases lay in between. In germline, CDR1 is LNHDA, CDR2 SQIVND (reference sequence). This CDR3 has 15 residues.

J is TRBJ2-7 and V is TRBV11-2, with D unresolved. Per the germline V gene, CDR1 is SGHAT and CDR2 is FQNNGV. V was cut by 3 bases and J by 0 bases, with 15 bases left in between. CDR3 length equals 16 residues. The DNA of the CDR3 is TGTGCCAGCAGCTTGGATTTCGGACGGAGCTCCTACGAGCAGTACGTC. It translates to CASSLDFGRSSYEQYV.

This clonotype was observed a handful of times. The V call is TRBV19, the J call TRBJ2-1; the D gene is possibly TRBD2 (6 bases). The CDR3 is made up of 16 amino acids. V was shortened by 9 bases and J by 2 bases, with 20 bases between the two germline ends. The germline V gene encodes CDR1 LNHDA and CDR2 SQIVND (reference sequence). The CDR3 is CASSRSRDFPYNEQFF. The DNA of the CDR3 is TGTGCCAGCTCAAGGTCCCGGGACTTCCCCTACAATGAGCAGTTCTTC.

This clonotype has just a few counts. This sequence joins TRBV2 and TRBJ2-5; D remains unclear. Germline lookup yields CDR1 SNHLY and CDR2 FYNNEI. The ends were cut back, 7 bases at V and 5 bases at J, with 11 bases in the middle. The CDR3 loop spans 12 amino acids. The CDR3 nucleotides read TGTGCCAGCATTCTGGGCCGGGAGACCCAGTACTTC. Encoded protein: CASILGRETQYF.

This clonotype was recorded a few times. The V call is TRBV12-3 or TRBV12-4, the J call TRBJ1-1; 12 bases map to TRBD1. V gave up 8 bases and J gave up 7 bases; unmatched junction bases: 5. The CDR3 length is 13 residues. The CDR3 nucleotides are TGTGCCAGCGGGGGGACAGGGGGCCTTGAAGCTTTCTTT. Its protein is CASGGTGGLEAFF.

This clonotype showed up many times. The chain uses TRBV19 and TRBJ1-2; D perhaps matches TRBD1 (5 bases). Germline V gene data show CDR1 as LNHDA and CDR2 as SQIVND (reference sequence). The V gene lost 2 bases and the J gene lost 0 bases, with 13 bases spanning the gap. This CDR3 region has 16 residues. The CDR3 is CASSIRRTKTNYGYTF. The CDR3 DNA is TGTGCCAGTAGTATAAGGAGGACAAAGACTAACTATGGCTACACCTTC.

In its sample, this clonotype was seen a few times. The chain has TRBV28 and TRBJ1-1; 7 bases map to TRBD1. The germline V gene has CDR1 MDHEN and CDR2 SYDVKM. Unmatched junction bases numbered 13, after V lost 10 bases and J lost 2 bases. This CDR3 has 15 residues. This CDR3 is CANSAGDRSNTEAFF. In DNA form, the CDR3 reads TGTGCCAACTCTGCGGGGGACAGAAGCAACACTGAAGCTTTCTTT.

In its sample, this clonotype was seen a few times. The V gene is TRBV9, the J gene TRBJ2-2, with 11 bases that match TRBD1. The CDR3 sequence is 14 residues long. From germline, CDR1 is SGDLS and CDR2 YYNGEE. Unmatched junction bases numbered 1, after V lost 5 bases and J lost 4 bases. CDR3 in DNA: TGTGCCAGCAGGGGGACAGGGGGCACCGGGGAGCTGTTTTTT. As protein: CASRGTGGTGELFF.

This clonotype has more than one count but fewer than ten. CDR3 sequence: CASSLAPGLAGVDDEQFF. The CDR3 DNA follows: TGTGCCAGCAGCTTAGCGCCTGGACTAGCGGGAGTGGACGATGAGCAGTTCTTC. This chain connects TRBV7-2 to TRBJ2-1; 13 bases are a match to TRBD2. The V and J ends lost 0 bases and 8 bases, in that order; junction bases with no gene match: 10. This CDR3 region has 18 residues. Germline loops: CDR1 SGHTA, CDR2 FQGNSA.

This clonotype has only a few counts. The chain joins TRBV12-3 or TRBV12-4 to TRBJ2-3; 11 bases fit TRBD2. The CDR3 runs to 16 residues. J was trimmed by 5 bases and V by 2 bases; bases with no gene match: 6. The CDR3 DNA reads TGTGCCAGCAGTTTAACCCTAGCGGGGGGACAAGATACGCAGTATTTT. This translates into CASSLTLAGGQDTQYF.

The rearrangement links TRBV12-5 to TRBJ2-2; 8 positions match TRBD2. The germline gives CDR1 LGHNT, CDR2 FRNRAP. The CDR3 consists of 17 residues. The trim removed 2 bases at V and 0 bases at J, leaving 5 bases unmatched. The chain's CDR3 is CASGLLLAGTNTGELFF. The CDR3 coding sequence is TGTGCTAGTGGTTTGTTATTAGCGGGAACGAACACCGGGGAGCTGTTTTTT.

The chain employs TRBV19 and TRBJ1-5; TRBD1 is a possible D gene (5 bases). The germline V gene encodes CDR1 LNHDA and CDR2 SQIVND (reference sequence). Trimming cost V 6 bases and J 2 bases, with 14 bases left between them. This CDR3 is 15 amino acids long. The chain's CDR3 is CASSPTGARNQPQHF. In nucleotides, the CDR3 is TGTGCCAGTAGCCCCACTGGGGCACGCAATCAGCCCCAGCATTTT.

V and J are TRBV7-2 and TRBJ2-7; D gene ambiguous. Trimming cost V 2 bases and J 2 bases, with 13 bases left between them. Germline loops: CDR1 SGHTA, CDR2 FQGNSA. The length of the CDR3 is 15 residues. CDR3 nucleotide sequence: TGTGCCAGCAGCTTAAGCTCGCGATTGGCCTACGAGCAGTACTTC. Amino acids: CASSLSSRLAYEQYF.

This clonotype came up many times. The CDR3 loop reads CASSPRQVTNTGELFF. CDR3 DNA sequence: TGTGCCAGCAGCCCTCGACAGGTTACGAACACCGGGGAGCTGTTTTTT. The chain employs TRBV12-3 or TRBV12-4 and TRBJ2-2, with a possible D match to TRBD1 (6 bases). This CDR3 has 16 amino acids. V lost 6 bases, J lost 0 bases, and 14 bases lay in between.